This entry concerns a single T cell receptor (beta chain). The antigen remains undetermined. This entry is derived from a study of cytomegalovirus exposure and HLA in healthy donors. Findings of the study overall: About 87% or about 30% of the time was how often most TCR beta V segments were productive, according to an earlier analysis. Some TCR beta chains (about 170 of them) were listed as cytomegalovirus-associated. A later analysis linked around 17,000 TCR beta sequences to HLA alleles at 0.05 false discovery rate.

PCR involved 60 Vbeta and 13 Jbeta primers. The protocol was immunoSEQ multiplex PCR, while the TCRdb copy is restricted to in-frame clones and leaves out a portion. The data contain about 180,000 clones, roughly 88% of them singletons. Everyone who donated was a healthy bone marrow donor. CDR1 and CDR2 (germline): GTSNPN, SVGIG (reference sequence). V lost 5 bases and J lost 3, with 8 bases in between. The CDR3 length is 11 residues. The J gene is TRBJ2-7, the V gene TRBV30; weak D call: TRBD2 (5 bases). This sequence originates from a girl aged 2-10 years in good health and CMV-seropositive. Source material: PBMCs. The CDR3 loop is CAWQRDYEQYF. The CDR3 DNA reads TGTGCCTGGCAGAGGGACTACGAGCAGTACTTC.